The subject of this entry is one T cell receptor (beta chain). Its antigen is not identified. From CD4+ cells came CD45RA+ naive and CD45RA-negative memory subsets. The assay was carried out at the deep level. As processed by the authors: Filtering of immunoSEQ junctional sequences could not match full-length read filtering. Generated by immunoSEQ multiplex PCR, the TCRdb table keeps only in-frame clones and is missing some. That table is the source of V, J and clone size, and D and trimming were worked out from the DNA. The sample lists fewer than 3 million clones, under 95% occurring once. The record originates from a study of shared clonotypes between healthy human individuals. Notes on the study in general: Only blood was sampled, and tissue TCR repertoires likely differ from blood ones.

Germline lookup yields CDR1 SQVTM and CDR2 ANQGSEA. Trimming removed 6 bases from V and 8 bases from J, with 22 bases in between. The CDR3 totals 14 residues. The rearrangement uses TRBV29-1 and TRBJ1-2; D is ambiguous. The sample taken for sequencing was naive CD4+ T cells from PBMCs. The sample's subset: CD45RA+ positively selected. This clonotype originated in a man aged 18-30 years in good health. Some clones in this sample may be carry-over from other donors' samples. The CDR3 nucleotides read TGCAGCGTCGCCCAGATGAGGGAGGGTGCGGGCTACACCTTC. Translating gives CSVAQMREGAGYTF.